The present T cell receptor (beta chain) was sequenced within a study of control samples from healthy donors and cancer patients. The germline gives CDR1 SGHNT, CDR2 YYREEE (reference sequence). The CDR3 loop spans 18 amino acids. Trimming took 0 bases from V and 0 from J; bases not matched to a gene: 8. The table came from immunoSEQ multiplex PCR; TCRdb's copy has only in-frame clones and leaves some out. The sample consists of 85,000 to 95,000 clones, about 88% of them appearing once. The sequenced sample was blood. The sequence was obtained from a woman aged 70 to 79 in good health. The V call is TRBV5-4, the J call TRBJ2-3, with TRBD2 identical over 9 bases. In nucleotides, the CDR3 is TGTGCCAGCAGCTTGGTGGCTAGCGGGGTGGGGAGCACAGATACGCAGTATTTT. This gives the protein CASSLVASGVGSTDTQYF.